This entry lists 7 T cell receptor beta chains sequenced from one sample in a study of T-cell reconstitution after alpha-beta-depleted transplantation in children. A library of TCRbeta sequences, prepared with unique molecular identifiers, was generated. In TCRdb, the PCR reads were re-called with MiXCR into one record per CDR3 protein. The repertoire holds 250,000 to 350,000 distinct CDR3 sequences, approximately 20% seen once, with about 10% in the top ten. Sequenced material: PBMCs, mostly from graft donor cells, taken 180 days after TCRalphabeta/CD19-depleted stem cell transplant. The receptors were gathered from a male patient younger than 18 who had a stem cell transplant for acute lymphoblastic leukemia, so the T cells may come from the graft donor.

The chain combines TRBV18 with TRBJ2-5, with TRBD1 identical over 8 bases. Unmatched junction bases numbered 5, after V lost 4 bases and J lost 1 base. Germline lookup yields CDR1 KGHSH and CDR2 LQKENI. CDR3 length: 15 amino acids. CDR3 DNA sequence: TGTGCCAGCTCACGCGACAGGGGCCTCCAAGAGACCCAGTACTTC. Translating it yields CASSRDRGLQETQYF.

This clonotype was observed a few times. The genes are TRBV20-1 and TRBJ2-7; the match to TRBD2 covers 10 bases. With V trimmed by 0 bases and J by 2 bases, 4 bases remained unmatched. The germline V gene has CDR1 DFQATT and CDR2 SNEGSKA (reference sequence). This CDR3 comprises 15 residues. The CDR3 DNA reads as TGCAGTGCTAGAGAGACTAGCGGGCCTGCCTACGAGCAGTACTTC. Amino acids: CSARETSGPAYEQYF.

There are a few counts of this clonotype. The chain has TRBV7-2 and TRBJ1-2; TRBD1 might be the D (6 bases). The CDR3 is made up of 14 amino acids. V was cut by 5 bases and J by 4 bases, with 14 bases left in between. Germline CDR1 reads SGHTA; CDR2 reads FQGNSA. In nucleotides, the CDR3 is TGTGCCAGCAGCCGGAGGGGGATGGTCTATGGCTACACCTTC. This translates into CASSRRGMVYGYTF.

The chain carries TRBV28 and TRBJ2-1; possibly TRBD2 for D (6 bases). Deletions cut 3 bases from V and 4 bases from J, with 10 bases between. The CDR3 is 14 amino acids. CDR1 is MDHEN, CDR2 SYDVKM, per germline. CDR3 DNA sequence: TGTGCCAGCAGTTTCCTAGCGCCTTACAATGAGCAGTTCTTC. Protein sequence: CASSFLAPYNEQFF.

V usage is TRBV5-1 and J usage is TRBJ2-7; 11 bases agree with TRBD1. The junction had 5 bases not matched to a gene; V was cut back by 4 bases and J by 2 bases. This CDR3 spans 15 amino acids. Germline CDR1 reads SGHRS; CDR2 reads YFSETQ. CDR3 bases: TGCGCCAGCAGCATGGACAGGGGGCCTACCTACGAGCAGTACTTC. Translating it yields CASSMDRGPTYEQYF. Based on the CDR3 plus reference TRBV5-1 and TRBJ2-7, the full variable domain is KAGVTQTPRYLIKTRGQQVTLSCSPISGHRSVSWYQQTPGQGLQFLFEYFSETQRNKGNFPGRFSGRQFSNSRSEMNVSTLELGDSALYLCASSMDRGPTYEQYFGPGTRLTVT.

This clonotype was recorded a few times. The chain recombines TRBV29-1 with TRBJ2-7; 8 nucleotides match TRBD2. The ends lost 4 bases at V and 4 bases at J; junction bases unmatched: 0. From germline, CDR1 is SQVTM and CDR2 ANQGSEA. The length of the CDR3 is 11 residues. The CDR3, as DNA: TGCAGCGTTGTAGCGGGATACGAGCAGTACTTC. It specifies CSVVAGYEQYF.

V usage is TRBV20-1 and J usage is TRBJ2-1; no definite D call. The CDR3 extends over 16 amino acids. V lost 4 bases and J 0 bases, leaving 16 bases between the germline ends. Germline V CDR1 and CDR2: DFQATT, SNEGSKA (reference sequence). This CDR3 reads CSATSRNGISYNEQFF. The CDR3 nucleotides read TGCAGTGCTACCTCTCGTAACGGTATCTCCTACAATGAGCAGTTCTTC.